This TCR beta chain was sequenced for a study of cytotoxic CD8 clonotypes in ibrutinib-treated CLL listed by TCRdb under 2021. Notes on the research overall: The cohort was composed of about a dozen relapsed/refractory and about 16 treatment-naive patients; IGHV unmutated status was identified in some 17 patients. Partial responses were observed in about 25 patients and complete responses in 2; after a median follow-up of 68 months, remission was maintained in 14 patients and progression was observed in approximately twelve. Response samples were taken after a median of 12 months on treatment, ranging from about 6 to 40 months. On average, each sample had roughly 250,000 productive templates and around 100,000 productive rearrangements. Of the roughly 90 participants in the trial, about two dozen had longitudinal samples available. Cryopreserved peripheral blood mononuclear cells were obtained prior to treatment, at the time of response, and at either disease progression or sustained remission. Every remission and progressive disease sample was obtained while ibrutinib was still being received by the patients. The investigation overall reported the following: Baseline clonality was found to be higher than that of age-matched healthy donors and was strongly correlated with circulating CD8+ T-cell counts. Public clonotypes were found to be uncommon and were observed to contract or remain stable during treatment; the increase in clonality was shown to reflect expansion of private clonotypes at ibrutinib response. Sampling times were not matched between patients in sustained remission and patients whose disease was progressing, and lymph node repertoires were not examined. An increase in clonality was observed at ibrutinib response, with clonality remaining stable during sustained remission and falling back toward baseline at progression.

The time point label of this sample denotes: approximately twelve months on ibrutinib. For TCR beta library preparation, roughly 2.2 micrograms of genomic DNA were isolated from cryopreserved PBMCs. Longitudinal blood samples from CLL patients receiving ibrutinib monotherapy were subjected to high-throughput TCR beta sequencing. Patients were enrolled in a phase 2 open-label single-center ibrutinib monotherapy trial. The goal of deep resolution MiSeq sequencing was a depth between 1 in 1 million and 1 in 200,000 T cells, and coverage averaged 10x per clonotype. The immunoSEQ hsTCRB Kit was used to generate TCR beta libraries. The authors processed their data as follows. The data were analyzed with ImmunoSEQ Analyzer and ImmunoSEQ Data Assistant, and V, D and J gene assignments followed IMGT definitions. Clonality, with values ranging from 0 to 1, was calculated as one minus the normalized Shannon entropy of productive rearrangement frequencies. Public clonotype analysis was restricted to overrepresented clonotypes comprising at least 0.05% of each patient's repertoire. Thirteen age-matched healthy donor repertoires from immuneACCESS were used as controls for clonality. TCRdb took this table from immuneACCESS and kept in-frame rearrangements with V and J called. Such tables lack part of the clones; where checked against another copy, unresolved V genes explain under half of the gap, and the rest is unexplained. That table furnishes V, J and clone size, whereas the DNA furnished D and trimming. The sample table shows 95,000 to 100,000 clones, and more than 75% are seen once. The ten largest clones take up 25% to 35% of the sample.

On this clone: Its cognate antigen has yet to be identified. No per-base quality is available; no much larger clone lies one base away.

Trimming removed 8 bases from V and 7 bases from J, leaving 12 bases between the germline ends. From the cysteine through the phenylalanine, the CDR3 covers 11 amino acids. Only the CDR3 region is kept as DNA, spanning 33 bases read in frame from base 1. CDR1 MNHNY and CDR2 SVGAGI are derived from the germline V gene (reference sequence). This sample comprised PBMCs, obtained after 12 months of ibrutinib treatment. The receptor chain draws on TRBV6-6 and TRBJ2-7, with no confident D gene call. This clonotype was obtained from a human donor with chronic lymphocytic leukemia. The DNA sequence is as follows: TGTGCCAGCTTGGCATCGGGTGAGCAGTACTTC. Translated, this is CASLASGEQYF.